Below are 25 T cell receptor beta chains sequenced from a single sample in a study of shared clonotypes between healthy human individuals. The repertoire was sequenced with immunoSEQ multiplex PCR; TCRdb's copy has only in-frame clones and lacks some. There are around 700,000 clones in the sample; about three quarters occur only once, and less than 2% lies in the top ten. The sample consisted of memory CD4+ T cells sorted from blood. Subset in this sample: CD45RA-negative fraction. These receptors all stem from a woman younger than 45 in good health.

The rearrangement uses TRBV19 and TRBJ2-7; 9 nucleotides match TRBD1. Germline lookup yields CDR1 LNHDA and CDR2 SQIVND (reference sequence). This CDR3 spans 15 amino acids. V was pared by 7 bases and J by 2 bases, with 9 bases of the junction left unmatched. CDR3 loop: CASKKQGAPPYEQYF. DNA for the CDR3: TGTGCCAGTAAGAAACAGGGGGCGCCCCCCTACGAGCAGTACTTC.

To note about this clone: A clone one base away is much larger, so this may be a read error. The chain carries TRBV6-6 and TRBJ2-7; D is ambiguous. CDR1 is MNHNY, CDR2 SVGAGI, per germline (reference sequence). The CDR3 has 11 residues. Trimming removed 4 bases from V and 2 bases from J, with 3 bases in between. CDR3 coding DNA: TGTGCCAGCAGTTCCACCTACGAGCAGTACTTC. Its protein is CASSSTYEQYF.

This clone was counted a few times. DNA for the CDR3: TGTGCCAGCTCACCACTCGGGAACACTGAAGCTTTCTTT. Its translation is CASSPLGNTEAFF. This sequence joins TRBV18 and TRBJ1-1; D is unresolved. Germline V lookup: CDR1 KGHSH, CDR2 LQKENI. The length of the CDR3 is 13 residues. V shed 1 base and J shed 1 base, with 4 bases lying between them.

V usage is TRBV2 and J usage is TRBJ2-5; TRBD1 might be the D (6 bases). The J call may be wrong; the DNA end is better matched by TRBJ2-7. The CDR3 contains 14 residues. CDR1 is SNHLY, CDR2 FYNNEI, per germline. CDR3 nucleotides: TGTGCCAGCCACCCTCTGGCAGGGGCGGGCGAGCAGTACTTC. The encoded protein is CASHPLAGAGEQYF.

This clone was picked up a small number of times. This CDR3 is CASSYSRREGLFF. For the CDR3, the DNA is TGTGCCAGCAGTTACTCGAGGCGGGAGGGCCTTTTCTTC. The V call is TRBV6-5, the J call TRBJ2-1, with TRBD2 matching 9 bases. Trimming at V came to 0 bases and at J to 16 bases, leaving 7 bases not matched to a gene. Germline V gives CDR1 MNHEY, CDR2 SVGAGI. The CDR3 loop spans 13 amino acids.

A word on this clone: This could be a read error, since a much larger clone is one nucleotide away. This chain links TRBV6-1 with TRBJ2-1; no clear D gene. The CDR3 loop spans 11 amino acids. Trimming removed 4 bases at V and 5 bases at J, with 3 bases between. The germline V gene encodes CDR1 MNHNS and CDR2 SASEGT. Written as DNA, the CDR3 is TGTGCCAGCAGTGTTCACAATGAGCAGTTCTTC. This translates into CASSVHNEQFF.

The chain joins TRBV7-2 to TRBJ1-2, with D unresolved. There are 11 residues in the CDR3. V was trimmed by 3 bases and J by 4 bases, leaving 3 bases between them. From germline, CDR1 is SGHTA and CDR2 FQGNSA. The CDR3 sequence: CASSFFYGYTF. CDR3 nucleotide sequence: TGTGCCAGCAGCTTTTTCTATGGCTACACCTTC.

The rearrangement links TRBV10-2 to TRBJ1-1, with 8 bases that match TRBD1. The CDR3 has 21 amino acids. The V gene end was trimmed by 0 bases and the J gene end by 0 bases; junction bases not matched to a gene: 18. CDR1 is WSHSY and CDR2 is SAAADI in the germline V gene. The CDR3 sequence: CASSESTVGRTGMGMNTEAFF. CDR3 nucleotides: TGCGCCAGCAGTGAGTCGACTGTTGGAAGGACAGGGATGGGCATGAACACTGAAGCTTTCTTT.

This clone was counted only a few times. Other DNA sequences within the sample encode an identical CDR3. This chain connects TRBV2 to TRBJ1-2; D might be TRBD1 (5 bases). This CDR3 contains 14 residues. The ends were cut back, 2 bases at V and 1 base at J, with 8 bases in the middle. The germline V gene has CDR1 SNHLY and CDR2 FYNNEI. In nucleotides, the CDR3 is TGTGCCAGCAGTGAACGGGGGGGTAACTATGGCTACACCTTC. Amino acid sequence: CASSERGGNYGYTF. Filled out from reference TRBV2 and TRBJ1-2, the complete variable domain reads EPEVTQTPSHQVTQMGQEVILRCVPISNHLYFYWYRQILGQKVEFLVSFYNNEISEKSEIFDDQFSVERPDGSNFTLKIRSTKLEDSAMYFCASSERGGNYGYTFGSGTRLTVV.

The J gene is TRBJ2-1, the V gene TRBV30; D ambiguous. V shed 2 bases and J shed 7 bases, with 9 bases lying between them. The CDR3 runs 12 residues. Germline V gives CDR1 GTSNPN, CDR2 SVGIG (reference sequence). CDR3 DNA sequence: TGTGCCTGGAGTCTAGACTCAAATGAGCAGTTCTTC. Residues: CAWSLDSNEQFF.

The chain carries TRBV28 and TRBJ2-7; TRBD2 agrees at 7 bases. The CDR3 is 13 amino acids. Trimming removed 6 bases from V and 6 bases from J; junction bases left unmatched: 8. Germline CDR1 reads MDHEN; CDR2 reads SYDVKM. The CDR3 loop reads CASRPGGEGEQYF. In nucleotides, the CDR3 is TGTGCCAGCAGGCCCGGAGGGGAGGGCGAGCAGTACTTC. The full variable domain, with the rest looked up from reference TRBV28 and TRBJ2-7, is DVKVTQSSRYLVKRTGEKVFLECVQDMDHENMFWYRQDPGLGLRLIYFSYDVKMKEKGDIPEGYSVSREKKERFSLILESASTNQTSMYLCASRPGGEGEQYFGPGTRLTVT.

In its sample, this clone was seen a few times. The rearrangement joins TRBV28 to TRBJ2-2, with a tentative D call TRBD1 (6 bases). Germline CDR1 and CDR2: MDHEN and SYDVKM. The V end lost 5 bases, the J end lost 1 base, and 11 bases lay between the germline ends. This CDR3 spans 15 amino acids. CDR3 in amino acids: CASSAGTRNTGELFF. For the CDR3, the DNA is TGTGCCAGCAGTGCCGGGACACGGAACACCGGGGAGCTGTTTTTT.

The chain is built from TRBV7-9 and TRBJ2-7; D unclear. V was trimmed by 0 bases and J by 5 bases, leaving 8 bases between them. The CDR3 runs 13 residues. Germline lookup yields CDR1 SEHNR and CDR2 FQNEAQ (reference sequence). The CDR3 nucleotides are TGTGCCAGCAGCTTAGCCGGTGGGCACGAGCAGTACTTC. This sequence encodes CASSLAGGHEQYF.

The genes are TRBV13 and TRBJ2-4, with a tentative D call TRBD2 (5 bases). Germline V gene lookup returns CDR1 PRHDT and CDR2 FYEKMQ (reference sequence). The CDR3 is 11 amino acids. V was cut by 8 bases and J by 9 bases, with 11 bases left in between. The CDR3 spells CASARAGIQYF. For the CDR3, the DNA is TGTGCCAGCGCGCGTGCGGGCATTCAGTACTTC.

The gene calls are TRBV19 and TRBJ1-5; D is unresolved. Germline lookup yields CDR1 LNHDA and CDR2 SQIVND (reference sequence). The CDR3 is 13 amino acids. With 3 bases removed from V and 4 bases from J, the gap between germline ends came to 7 bases. The CDR3 bases are TGTGCCAGTAGTATGGCGAGAAATCAGCCCCAGCATTTT. It is translated as CASSMARNQPQHF.

This chain joins TRBV6-1 and TRBJ2-5, with TRBD1 matching over 7 bases. Losses at the gene ends were 7 bases for V and 2 bases for J; bases not matched to a gene: 7. The CDR3 is 14 amino acids. CDR1 and CDR2 from the germline V gene are MNHNS and SASEGT. CDR3 nucleotides: TGTGCCAGCACCTTAGACAGGGCGCAAGAGACCCAGTACTTC. This translates into CASTLDRAQETQYF.

The V call is TRBV5-1, the J call TRBJ2-7, with D hard to call. The germline V and J ends were trimmed by 0 bases and 5 bases, with 9 bases remaining between them. Germline values: CDR1 SGHRS, CDR2 YFSETQ. The CDR3 runs 13 residues. CDR3 sequence (DNA): TGCGCCAGCAGCTTGGGATCCCCCGACGAGCAGTACTTC. Its protein is CASSLGSPDEQYF.

The J gene is TRBJ1-5, the V gene TRBV19, with 8 nucleotides matching TRBD1. Germline CDR1 and CDR2: LNHDA and SQIVND (reference sequence). This CDR3 has 17 amino acids. V was pared by 8 bases and J by 0 bases, with 12 bases of the junction left unmatched. In DNA form, the CDR3 reads TGTGCCAGTTCCTTTATCACAGGGGGTGTTAGCAATCAGCCCCAGCATTTT. Amino acid sequence: CASSFITGGVSNQPQHF.

This clone was detected only once. The chain employs TRBV7-6 and TRBJ2-5; 8 bases are a match to TRBD1. The trim removed 6 bases at V and 4 bases at J, leaving 4 bases unmatched. The CDR3 runs 13 residues. Germline CDR1 reads SGHVS; CDR2 reads FNYEAQ. CDR3 bases: TGTGCCAGCAGGATAGGACAGGGAGAGACCCAGTACTTC. Amino acid sequence: CASRIGQGETQYF. The entire variable domain, with the rest obtained from reference TRBV7-6 and TRBJ2-5, is as follows: GAGVSQSPRYKVTKRGQDVALRCDPISGHVSLYWYRQALGQGPEFLTYFNYEAQQDKSGLPNDRFSAERPEGSISTLTIQRTEQRDSAMYRCASRIGQGETQYFGPGTRLLVL.

This clone was found a few times. The chain has TRBV6-5 and TRBJ1-1, with unresolved D. Germline values: CDR1 MNHEY, CDR2 SVGAGI. V was trimmed by 0 bases and J by 11 bases, leaving 13 bases between them. The CDR3 is 13 residues long. The CDR3 DNA reads TGTGCCAGCAGTTACTCGATAGCTAGAATCGCTTTCTTT. Translation: CASSYSIARIAFF.

In DNA form, the CDR3 reads TGTGCCAGCTCACCACGTCGGGACGAAGAGACCCAGTACTTC. This encodes CASSPRRDEETQYF. The rearrangement links TRBV18 to TRBJ2-5; tentatively, D is TRBD1 or TRBD2 (5 bases each). The germline V gene has CDR1 KGHSH and CDR2 LQKENI. Between the trimmed V and J ends, which lost 1 base and 3 bases, there was a span of 9 bases. The CDR3 is 14 amino acids.

The CDR3: CASSFDPGLIYNEQFF. The CDR3 DNA sequence: TGCGCCAGCAGCTTTGACCCGGGACTTATCTACAATGAGCAGTTCTTC. The rearrangement uses TRBV5-1 and TRBJ2-1; the D gene is possibly TRBD2 (6 bases). CDR3 length: 16 amino acids. Per the germline V gene, CDR1 is SGHRS and CDR2 is YFSETQ. The V gene lost 2 bases and the J gene lost 3 bases, with 15 bases spanning the gap.

The rearrangement joins TRBV7-2 to TRBJ2-7; D is unresolved. Germline CDR1 SGHTA, CDR2 FQGNSA. The CDR3 length is 16 residues. V lost 2 bases, J lost 3 bases, and 17 bases lay in between. CDR3 nucleotides: TGTGCCAGCAGCTTATCTCTGGGCCTTTCGGTCTACGAGCAGTACTTC. Residues: CASSLSLGLSVYEQYF. Drawing the rest from reference TRBV7-2 and TRBJ2-7, the complete variable domain is GAGVSQSPSNKVTEKGKDVELRCDPISGHTALYWYRQSLGQGLEFLIYFQGNSAPDKSGLPSDRFSAERTGGSVSTLTIQRTQQEDSAVYLCASSLSLGLSVYEQYFGPGTRLTVT.

This chain connects TRBV5-6 to TRBJ2-5, with D hard to call. The CDR3 is 15 amino acids. Germline-derived CDR1 and CDR2 are SGHDT and YYEEEE. V lost 4 bases and J lost 4, with 17 bases in between. This chain's CDR3 is CASSPTSGVIETQYF. In nucleotides, the CDR3 is TGTGCCAGCAGCCCCACGAGTGGCGTTATAGAGACCCAGTACTTC.

V is TRBV4-2 and J is TRBJ2-3, with TRBD2 matching over 10 bases. The CDR3 runs 15 residues. The V gene end was trimmed by 4 bases and the J gene end by 1 base; junction bases not matched to a gene: 2. Germline V gives CDR1 LGHNA, CDR2 YNFKEQ. DNA of the CDR3: TGTGCCAGCAGCCGAGGACTAGCGGGCACAGATACGCAGTATTTT. Amino acid sequence: CASSRGLAGTDTQYF.